One sample yielded the 29 T cell receptor beta chains listed below, sequenced in a study of somatic mutations in cytotoxic T cells in rheumatoid arthritis. Using immunoSEQ multiplex PCR, the repertoire was profiled, and TCRdb retains in-frame clones only, with some absent. The sample consists of roughly 9,300 clones, around nine tenths of them appearing once. What was sequenced was CD8+ T cells sorted from blood. Receptor source: a woman younger than 30 with rheumatoid arthritis.

The chain uses TRBV19 and TRBJ2-1; D possibly corresponds to TRBD2 (6 bases). V was trimmed by 9 bases and J by 2 bases, leaving 20 bases between them. CDR1 and CDR2 from the germline V gene are LNHDA and SQIVND (reference sequence). The CDR3 has 16 residues. The CDR3 DNA reads as TGTGCCAGCAGGGTCGAAAGCGGACTAACCTACAATGAGCAGTTCTTC. Its protein product is CASRVESGLTYNEQFF.

This clone has just one count. The chain combines TRBV5-1 with TRBJ2-1, with 12 bases matching TRBD1. Per germline, CDR1 SGHRS and CDR2 YFSETQ. The length of the CDR3 is 15 residues. Germline trimming cut 4 bases from V and 8 bases from J; bases unmatched to any gene: 7. CDR3 protein: CASSPGTGGAYEQFF. The CDR3 DNA reads TGCGCCAGCAGCCCCGGGACAGGGGGCGCCTATGAGCAGTTCTTC. The whole variable domain, remainder taken from reference TRBV5-1 and TRBJ2-1, is KAGVTQTPRYLIKTRGQQVTLSCSPISGHRSVSWYQQTPGQGLQFLFEYFSETQRNKGNFPGRFSGRQFSNSRSEMNVSTLELGDSALYLCASSPGTGGAYEQFFGPGTRLTVL.

The V and J genes are TRBV5-6 and TRBJ2-7, with 8 bases aligning to TRBD1. CDR1 and CDR2 (germline): SGHDT, YYEEEE. The CDR3 length is 17 residues. V was clipped by 2 bases and J by 1 base; unmatched bases: 11. The CDR3 sequence: CASSFPTGAKKSYEQYF. As DNA, the CDR3 is TGTGCCAGCAGCTTCCCGACAGGGGCTAAAAAATCCTACGAGCAGTACTTC.

The CDR3 DNA sequence: TGTGCCAGCAGCCAGGGACTGGGGCTAGATACGCAGTATTTT. This encodes CASSQGLGLDTQYF. This sequence joins TRBV14 and TRBJ2-3, with a possible D match to TRBD2 (6 bases). Deletions cut 3 bases from V and 5 bases from J, with 12 bases between. CDR1 is SGHDN and CDR2 is FVKESK in the germline V gene. This CDR3 comprises 14 residues.

To note about this clone: The junction and the germline gene differ at one end; a read error may be behind it. The rearrangement links TRBV4-2 to TRBJ2-2, with D hard to call. In germline, CDR1 is LGHNA, CDR2 YNFKEQ. This CDR3 has 15 amino acids. This CDR3 is CASRQEPEKTGELFF. CDR3 sequence (DNA): TGTGCCAGCAGACAAGAGCCGGAGAAGACCGGGGAGCTGTTTTTT.

V is TRBV14 and J is TRBJ2-1; tentatively, D is TRBD2 (7 bases). CDR1 is SGHDN, CDR2 FVKESK, per germline. Trimming stripped 4 bases from V and 6 bases from J, with 16 bases between. The CDR3 consists of 15 residues. The CDR3 nucleotides are TGTGCCAGCAGCCCCGGGGGGCAGGGATCCAATGAGCAGTTCTTC. Amino acids: CASSPGGQGSNEQFF.

This sequence joins TRBV6-1 and TRBJ1-6, with 7 bases aligning to TRBD1. Germline V gene lookup returns CDR1 MNHNS and CDR2 SASEGT. J lost 3 bases, V lost 3 bases, and 2 bases had no gene match. This CDR3 has 15 amino acids. CDR3 nucleotide sequence: TGTGCCAGCAGTGACGGGGACAGCTATAATTCACCCCTCCACTTT. Translating gives CASSDGDSYNSPLHF.

V and J are TRBV29-1 and TRBJ1-1, with 7 bases matching TRBD1. In germline, CDR1 is SQVTM, CDR2 ANQGSEA. The CDR3 contains 13 residues. With V trimmed by 4 bases and J by 4 bases, 6 bases remained unmatched. The CDR3 protein is CSVVKGAGTEAFF. In DNA form, the CDR3 reads TGCAGCGTTGTAAAGGGGGCTGGCACTGAAGCTTTCTTT.

V gene TRBV7-2 combines with J gene TRBJ2-1, with D possibly TRBD2 on 6 matching bases. This CDR3 has 16 residues. Between the trimmed V and J ends, which lost 1 base and 5 bases, there was a span of 15 bases. From germline, CDR1 is SGHTA and CDR2 FQGNSA. The DNA for the CDR3 is TGTGCCAGCAGCTTAGTTGCGGGGCTTACCGACAATGAGCAGTTCTTC. Translated: CASSLVAGLTDNEQFF. Full variable domain (missing parts from reference TRBV7-2 and TRBJ2-1): GAGVSQSPSNKVTEKGKDVELRCDPISGHTALYWYRQSLGQGLEFLIYFQGNSAPDKSGLPSDRFSAERTGGSVSTLTIQRTQQEDSAVYLCASSLVAGLTDNEQFFGPGTRLTVL.

The chain joins TRBV5-1 to TRBJ2-7; 10 bases fit TRBD2. Germline CDR1 reads SGHRS; CDR2 reads YFSETQ. V dropped 0 bases and J dropped 0; count of bases not matched to a gene: 9. The CDR3 is made up of 18 amino acids. The CDR3 spells CASSLGGGGLAASYEQYF. The CDR3 DNA reads TGCGCCAGCAGCTTGGGAGGAGGTGGACTAGCGGCCTCCTACGAGCAGTACTTC.

This clone was seen just once. The chain combines TRBV9 with TRBJ1-1; 7 bases align to TRBD1. This CDR3 contains 15 residues. The J segment lost 1 base and the V segment lost 3 bases, leaving 6 bases of the junction unmatched. Per the germline V gene, CDR1 is SGDLS and CDR2 is YYNGEE. CDR3 sequence: CASSDTGAGNTEAFF. The CDR3 DNA reads TGTGCCAGCAGCGATACAGGGGCGGGGAACACTGAAGCTTTCTTT.

The chain is built from TRBV27 and TRBJ2-2, with 7 positions matching TRBD2. CDR3 size: 15 residues. Losses at the gene ends were 2 bases for V and 5 bases for J; bases not matched to a gene: 5. Germline CDR1 MNHEY, CDR2 SMNVEV (reference sequence). The chain's CDR3 is CASSLGGRWTGELFF. The DNA of the CDR3 is TGTGCCAGCAGTTTAGGCGGGAGATGGACCGGGGAGCTGTTTTTT.

CDR3 sequence (DNA): TGTGCCAGCAGCAAGTCGACTAGCGGGTATAAGAATGAGCAGTTCTTC. Protein sequence: CASSKSTSGYKNEQFF. The chain has TRBV21-1 and TRBJ2-1; the table gives TRBD2 as D, unverified against the DNA. TRBV21-1 is a documented pseudogene. This CDR3 contains 16 residues.

This clone was seen just once. This chain links TRBV4-1 with TRBJ2-5; D is possibly TRBD2 (6 bases). The CDR3 covers 17 residues. V gave up 4 bases and J gave up 5 bases, with 23 bases separating them. The germline V gene encodes CDR1 MGHRA and CDR2 YSYEKL. The CDR3 reads CASSPQGWTTSGETQYF. The CDR3 nucleotides are TGCGCCAGCAGCCCCCAAGGGTGGACTACCAGCGGGGAGACCCAGTACTTC.

This chain uses TRBV5-1 with TRBJ2-1; no reliable D call. CDR3 length: 17 residues. Trimming removed 4 bases at V and 4 bases at J, with 21 bases between. Germline CDR1 is SGHRS and CDR2 is YFSETQ. CDR3 protein: CASSQTAVLGPYNEQFF. The DNA for the CDR3 is TGCGCCAGCAGCCAAACCGCGGTGTTGGGTCCTTACAATGAGCAGTTCTTC.

The chain joins TRBV7-9 to TRBJ1-2; D gene ambiguous. CDR3 length: 14 amino acids. The ends were cut back, 5 bases at V and 0 bases at J, with 10 bases in the middle. Germline V gene lookup returns CDR1 SEHNR and CDR2 FQNEAQ (reference sequence). CDR3 residues: CASSLETANYGYTF. The CDR3 nucleotides are TGTGCCAGCAGCCTTGAAACGGCTAACTATGGCTACACCTTC.

The rearrangement uses TRBV29-1 and TRBJ2-7; TRBD2 might be the D (6 bases). Germline CDR1 reads SQVTM; CDR2 reads ANQGSEA. With 0 bases removed from V and 2 bases from J, the gap between germline ends came to 14 bases. The CDR3 loop spans 15 amino acids. CDR3 region: CSVEEAGRSPYEQYF. The CDR3, as DNA: TGCAGCGTTGAAGAAGCGGGCAGGAGTCCCTACGAGCAGTACTTC.

This clone was observed once. The chain couples TRBV14 to TRBJ1-1; 7 bases map to TRBD1. Trimming took 2 bases from V and 2 from J; bases not matched to a gene: 14. Germline assignment: CDR1 SGHDN and CDR2 FVKESK. This CDR3 comprises 18 residues. In DNA form, the CDR3 reads TGTGCCAGCAGCCAACATTTCCGACAGGGCCCGTTTAACACTGAAGCTTTCTTT. Amino acid sequence: CASSQHFRQGPFNTEAFF.

The rearrangement joins TRBV4-1 to TRBJ1-4; maybe TRBD1 (5 bases). Deletions cut 0 bases from V and 4 bases from J, with 9 bases between. The length of the CDR3 is 15 residues. CDR1 is MGHRA and CDR2 is YSYEKL in the germline V gene. In DNA, the CDR3 is TGCGCCAGCAGCCAAGATTTTCAGGGTAATGAAAAACTGTTTTTT. This translates into CASSQDFQGNEKLFF.

The chain recombines TRBV4-1 with TRBJ2-2; no clear D gene. With 2 bases removed from V and 0 bases from J, the gap between germline ends came to 7 bases. This CDR3 has 15 amino acids. Germline assignment: CDR1 MGHRA and CDR2 YSYEKL. The CDR3: CASSQLGPNTGELFF. Here the CDR3 DNA reads TGCGCCAGCAGCCAATTGGGCCCGAACACCGGGGAGCTGTTTTTT.

The J gene is TRBJ2-5, the V gene TRBV4-2; tentatively, D is TRBD1 (5 bases). This CDR3 contains 14 residues. Germline V lookup: CDR1 LGHNA, CDR2 YNFKEQ. V dropped 0 bases and J dropped 6 bases, with 11 bases sitting between them. The CDR3 nucleotides read TGTGCCAGCAGCCAAGATTCCAGGGCTAAGACCCAGTACTTC. Protein: CASSQDSRAKTQYF.

The chain links TRBV7-2 to TRBJ2-1; TRBD1 agrees at 7 bases. The CDR3 length is 16 residues. CDR1 and CDR2 from the germline V gene are SGHTA and FQGNSA. With V trimmed by 6 bases and J by 0 bases, 8 bases remained unmatched. The CDR3 reads CASRTGTVSSYNEQFF. The CDR3 DNA reads as TGTGCCAGCAGGACCGGGACAGTTAGCTCCTACAATGAGCAGTTCTTC. Full variable domain (rest looked up from reference TRBV7-2 and TRBJ2-1): GAGVSQSPSNKVTEKGKDVELRCDPISGHTALYWYRQSLGQGLEFLIYFQGNSAPDKSGLPSDRFSAERTGGSVSTLTIQRTQQEDSAVYLCASRTGTVSSYNEQFFGPGTRLTVL.

This clone has just one count. The chain couples TRBV25-1 to TRBJ2-1, with 7 nucleotides matching TRBD2. The CDR3 consists of 17 residues. Germline V gene data show CDR1 as MGHDK and CDR2 as SYGVNS. Trimming cost V 3 bases and J 7 bases; bases outside gene matches: 15. The CDR3 here is CASSDFLAGDWNNEQFF. In DNA, the CDR3 is TGTGCCAGCAGTGATTTTCTGGCGGGAGATTGGAATAATGAGCAGTTCTTC.

The J gene is TRBJ2-1, the V gene TRBV11-2, with 8 positions matching TRBD2. Trimming at V came to 1 base and at J to 4 bases, leaving 6 bases not matched to a gene. CDR1 is SGHAT and CDR2 is FQNNGV in the germline V gene. The CDR3 runs 16 residues. DNA of the CDR3: TGTGCCAGCAGCTTAGCGGCTAGCGGGCGGTACAATGAGCAGTTCTTC. It is translated as CASSLAASGRYNEQFF.

This chain links TRBV27 with TRBJ2-3, with 10 bases lining up with TRBD1. This CDR3 has 16 residues. J lost 4 bases, V lost 4 bases, and 8 bases had no gene match. The germline V gene has CDR1 MNHEY and CDR2 SMNVEV (reference sequence). CDR3 amino acids: CASSWRTGGGSDTQYF. In DNA, the CDR3 is TGTGCCAGCAGTTGGAGGACAGGGGGTGGCTCAGATACGCAGTATTTT.

The chain carries TRBV7-3 and TRBJ2-7; TRBD1 aligns across 8 bases. Germline lookup yields CDR1 SGHTA and CDR2 FQGTGA. The junction had 6 bases not matched to a gene; V was cut back by 3 bases and J by 5 bases. This CDR3 is 14 amino acids long. This CDR3 is CASSFTGQANEQYF. In DNA, the CDR3 is TGTGCCAGCAGCTTTACGGGACAGGCCAACGAGCAGTACTTC.

This clone was recorded a few times. The rearrangement links TRBV6-6 to TRBJ1-1; TRBD1 is a possible D gene (5 bases). Germline values: CDR1 MNHNY, CDR2 SVGAGI (reference sequence). The CDR3 runs to 15 residues. The V end lost 0 bases, the J end lost 1 base, and 9 bases lay between the germline ends. The CDR3 nucleotides are TGTGCCAGCAGTTACTCGTGGGGCTCGAACACTGAAGCTTTCTTT. Protein sequence: CASSYSWGSNTEAFF.

The chain has TRBV5-5 and TRBJ2-6, with D perhaps TRBD2 (6 bases). The CDR3 covers 17 residues. Trimming pared 2 bases from V and 4 bases from J, leaving 16 bases between. CDR1 is SGHKS, CDR2 YYEKEE, per germline (reference sequence). CDR3 loop: CASSLRRASAGANVLTF. In nucleotides, the CDR3 is TGTGCCAGCAGCTTAAGGAGGGCCAGTGCAGGGGCCAACGTCCTGACTTTC. The full variable domain, with the rest looked up from reference TRBV5-5 and TRBJ2-6, is DAGVTQSPTHLIKTRGQQVTLRCSPISGHKSVSWYQQVLGQGPQFIFQYYEKEERGRGNFPDRFSARQFPNYSSELNVNALLLGDSALYLCASSLRRASAGANVLTFGAGSRLTVL.

This sequence joins TRBV9 and TRBJ2-7, with D possibly matching TRBD1 (6 bases). The V gene lost 2 bases and the J gene lost 2 bases, with 14 bases spanning the gap. This CDR3 is 15 amino acids long. Germline values: CDR1 SGDLS, CDR2 YYNGEE. The CDR3 sequence is CASSVHRDTTYEQYF. In nucleotides, the CDR3 is TGTGCCAGCAGCGTTCACCGGGACACCACCTACGAGCAGTACTTC.